Listed below are T cell receptor beta chains from one sample, sequenced in a study of blood T cells in healthy people across ages. TCRdb re-analysed the 5' RACE reads in MiXCR, keeping a single row per CDR3 protein. The sample records 1.5 million to 2 million distinct CDR3 sequences, 25% to 30% being singletons. Sequencing was carried out using blood. Source of these receptors: a woman in her 30s in good health. Both conserved end residues are part of each CDR3. D genes are given only for firm matches. Clone size appears in some rows only: once, few, many, or a class for an expanded clone.

NA	TRBJ2-1	NA	TRBV7-3	CASSRGTAGNEQFF	TGTGCCAGCAGCCGCGGGACCGCTGGCAATGAGCAGTTCTTC
NA	TRBJ2-7	NA	TRBV2	CASIKGAYEQYF	TGTGCCAGCATTAAGGGGGCCTACGAGCAGTACTTC
NA	TRBJ2-3	TRBD2	TRBV10-3	CAISASSGSTDTQYF	TGTGCCATCAGTGCGTCTAGCGGGAGCACAGATACGCAGTATTTT
NA	TRBJ1-2	NA	TRBV7-9	CASNPGGATSPDGYTF	TGTGCCAGCAACCCCGGGGGGGCCACCTCCCCCGATGGCTACACCTTC
NA	TRBJ2-1	TRBD2	TRBV20-1	CSMLRRENEQFF	TGCAGTATGTTGAGGCGGGAGAATGAGCAGTTCTTC
NA	TRBJ2-2	NA	TRBV5-1	CASSLFRLANTGELFF	TGCGCCAGCAGCTTGTTTCGTCTAGCGAACACCGGGGAGCTGTTTTTT
NA	TRBJ2-3	TRBD2	TRBV27	CASSLGGSWTDTQYF	TGTGCCAGCAGTTTGGGCGGGAGTTGGACAGATACGCAGTATTTT
once	TRBJ2-1	TRBD2	TRBV20-1	CSARELAEGEQFF	TGCAGTGCTAGAGAGCTAGCGGAGGGCGAGCAGTTCTTC
few	TRBJ2-3	TRBD2	TRBV7-3	CASSPGGGLEPDTQYF	TGTGCCAGCAGCCCCGGAGGGGGACTAGAACCAGATACGCAGTATTTT
few	TRBJ2-1	TRBD2	TRBV20-1	CSVPTSGRSNEQFF	TGCAGTGTACCCACTAGCGGGAGATCGAATGAGCAGTTCTTC
many	TRBJ2-1	NA	TRBV12-3/TRBV12-4	CASSFGYREQFF	TGTGCCAGCAGTTTTGGGTACCGAGAGCAGTTCTTC
few	TRBJ2-5	TRBD1	TRBV5-8	CASSWSPSTGEKETQYF	TGTGCCAGCAGCTGGTCACCCTCGACAGGGGAGAAGGAGACCCAGTACTTC
NA	TRBJ2-7	TRBD2	TRBV7-2	CASSLSTSGTSYEQYF	TGTGCCAGCAGCTTATCTACTAGCGGGACTTCCTACGAGCAGTACTTC
few	TRBJ2-5	NA	TRBV3-1	CASSHLPGKETQYF	TGTGCCAGCAGCCATCTCCCAGGGAAAGAGACCCAGTACTTC
NA	TRBJ2-7	NA	TRBV30	CAWSVGRDYEQYF	TGTGCCTGGAGTGTAGGCAGGGATTACGAGCAGTACTTC
few	TRBJ2-1	TRBD2	TRBV20-1	CSARGLADTNEQFF	TGCAGTGCGCGCGGACTAGCGGATACCAATGAGCAGTTCTTC
few	TRBJ2-1	NA	TRBV12-3/TRBV12-4	CASSSYPGKSSYNEQFF	TGTGCCAGCAGTTCCTACCCAGGGAAGAGCTCCTACAATGAGCAGTTCTTC
few	TRBJ2-3	NA	TRBV20-1	CSAHPPVPGDTQYF	TGCAGTGCTCACCCCCCTGTCCCAGGCGATACGCAGTATTTT
many	TRBJ2-3	NA	TRBV12-3/TRBV12-4	CASRRSTTDTQYF	TGTGCCAGCAGGCGCTCAACCACAGATACGCAGTATTTT
many	TRBJ2-7	NA	TRBV12-3/TRBV12-4	CASSLARRWEQYF	TGTGCCAGCAGTTTAGCGAGGAGGTGGGAGCAGTACTTC
NA	TRBJ2-1	TRBD2	TRBV6-2/TRBV6-3	CASSLTSVRSDDQFF	TGTGCCAGCAGTTTGACTAGCGTTCGATCCGATGATCAGTTCTTC
few	TRBJ1-5	NA	TRBV30	CAWNAGTNQPQHF	TGTGCCTGGAACGCAGGGACAAATCAGCCCCAGCATTTT
NA	TRBJ1-4	NA	TRBV20-1	CSANAPAGSNNEKLFF	TGCAGTGCGAACGCCCCGGCAGGATCAAATAATGAAAAACTGTTTTTT
NA	TRBJ2-1	TRBD1	TRBV29-1	CSAGTGRNEQFF	TGCAGCGCCGGGACAGGTAGGAATGAGCAGTTCTTC
NA	TRBJ2-7	NA	TRBV29-1	CSVVRDTGEQYF	TGCAGTGTTGTACGGGACACCGGCGAGCAGTACTTC
NA	TRBJ2-7	NA	TRBV20-1	CSASRGGTYEQYF	TGCAGTGCTAGCAGAGGGGGAACCTACGAGCAGTACTTC
few	TRBJ1-1	NA	TRBV6-2/TRBV6-3	CASSYGNRASEAFF	TGTGCCAGCAGTTACGGTAATCGGGCCTCCGAAGCTTTCTTT
many	TRBJ2-7	NA	TRBV7-9	CASSVEGSYEQYF	TGTGCCAGCAGCGTAGAAGGGTCATACGAGCAGTACTTC
many	TRBJ2-7	NA	TRBV7-2	CASSLAEAGSPYEQYF	TGTGCCAGCAGCTTAGCGGAAGCGGGCTCTCCCTACGAGCAGTACTTC
NA	TRBJ1-4	NA	TRBV2	CASLGRGGEKLFF	TGTGCCAGCCTCGGGAGAGGGGGTGAAAAACTGTTTTTT
NA	TRBJ1-5	NA	TRBV2	CASRSGAAGNQPQHF	TGTGCCAGCAGGAGTGGTGCAGCAGGCAATCAGCCCCAGCATTTT
NA	TRBJ2-1	TRBD2	TRBV28	CASSLAGGGPNEQFF	TGTGCCAGCAGTTTAGCCGGGGGGGGTCCTAATGAGCAGTTCTTC
NA	TRBJ2-7	TRBD2	TRBV12-3/TRBV12-4	CASTRLAGAHEQYF	TGTGCCAGCACCCGACTAGCGGGAGCCCACGAGCAGTACTTC
many	TRBJ2-6	NA	TRBV25-1	CASSGEGRGANVLTF	TGTGCCAGCAGTGGAGAAGGAAGAGGGGCCAACGTCCTGACTTTC
few	TRBJ2-1	NA	TRBV6-4	CASSEGPGRAEQFF	TGTGCCAGCAGTGAAGGCCCCGGACGGGCTGAGCAGTTCTTC
once	TRBJ2-4	NA	TRBV12-3/TRBV12-4	CACTADRAKNIQYF	TGTGCCTGCACCGCGGATAGAGCCAAAAACATTCAGTACTTC
few	TRBJ2-3	NA	TRBV9	CASSVVGMDTQYF	TGTGCCAGCAGCGTAGTGGGAATGGATACGCAGTATTTT
many	TRBJ2-5	TRBD2	TRBV20-1	CSARGLAGSGETQYF	TGCAGTGCTAGGGGCTTAGCGGGGTCCGGGGAGACCCAGTACTTC
NA	TRBJ2-7	NA	TRBV28	CASSFLVPAGADEQYF	TGTGCCAGCAGTTTCCTCGTTCCAGCCGGAGCGGACGAGCAGTACTTC
many	TRBJ2-7	TRBD2	TRBV10-3	CAISSAGGLHEQYF	TGTGCCATCAGTTCAGCGGGAGGGCTCCACGAGCAGTACTTC
many	TRBJ2-5	NA	TRBV5-4	CASSLAIVAEETQYF	TGTGCCAGCAGCTTGGCCATCGTGGCGGAAGAGACCCAGTACTTC
NA	TRBJ2-7	TRBD2	TRBV12-3/TRBV12-4	CASSFQSGGPFSYEQYF	TGTGCCAGCAGTTTTCAGTCGGGAGGGCCCTTCTCCTACGAGCAGTACTTC
once	TRBJ2-5	NA	TRBV3-1	CASSHRAHQETQYF	TGTGCCAGCAGCCACCGGGCCCACCAAGAGACCCAGTACTTC